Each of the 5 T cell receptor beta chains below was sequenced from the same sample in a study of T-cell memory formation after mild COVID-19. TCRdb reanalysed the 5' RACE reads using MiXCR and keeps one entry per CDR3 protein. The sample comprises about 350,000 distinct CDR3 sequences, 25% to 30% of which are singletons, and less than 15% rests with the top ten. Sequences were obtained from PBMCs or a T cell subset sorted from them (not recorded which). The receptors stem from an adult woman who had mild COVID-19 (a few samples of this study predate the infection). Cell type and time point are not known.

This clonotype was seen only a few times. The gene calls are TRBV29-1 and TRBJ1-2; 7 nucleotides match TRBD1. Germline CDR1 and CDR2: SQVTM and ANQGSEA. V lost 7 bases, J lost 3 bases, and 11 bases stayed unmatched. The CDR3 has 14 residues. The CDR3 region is CSARTGSADYGYTF. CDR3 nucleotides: TGCAGCGCAAGGACAGGAAGTGCGGACTATGGCTACACCTTC.

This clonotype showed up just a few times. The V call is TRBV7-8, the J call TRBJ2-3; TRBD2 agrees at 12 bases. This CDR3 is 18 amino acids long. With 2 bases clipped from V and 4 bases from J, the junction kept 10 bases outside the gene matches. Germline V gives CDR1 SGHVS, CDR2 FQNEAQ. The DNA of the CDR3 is TGTGCCAGCAGCTTATCCGAACCGGGACTAGCGGGTTCAGATACGCAGTATTTT. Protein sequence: CASSLSEPGLAGSDTQYF.

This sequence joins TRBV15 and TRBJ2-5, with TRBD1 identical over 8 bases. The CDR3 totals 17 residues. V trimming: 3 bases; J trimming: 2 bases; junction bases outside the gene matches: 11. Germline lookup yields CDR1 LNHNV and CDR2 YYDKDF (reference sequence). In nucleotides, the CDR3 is TGTGCCACCAGCAGCCCCCCCCAGGGGGCGAATCAAGAGACCCAGTACTTC. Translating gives CATSSPPQGANQETQYF. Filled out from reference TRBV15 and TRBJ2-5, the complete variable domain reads DAMVIQNPRYQVTQFGKPVTLSCSQTLNHNVMYWYQQKSSQAPKLLFHYYDKDFNNEADTPDNFQSRRPNTSFCFLDIRSPGLGDTAMYLCATSSPPQGANQETQYFGPGTRLLVL.

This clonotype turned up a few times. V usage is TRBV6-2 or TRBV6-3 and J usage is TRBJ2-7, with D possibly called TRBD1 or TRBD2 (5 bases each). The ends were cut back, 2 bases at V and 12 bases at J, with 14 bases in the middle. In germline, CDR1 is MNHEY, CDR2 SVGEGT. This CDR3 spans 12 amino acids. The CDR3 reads CASSYGTRVLYF. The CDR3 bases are TGTGCCAGCAGTTACGGGACCCGCGTGTTGTACTTC.

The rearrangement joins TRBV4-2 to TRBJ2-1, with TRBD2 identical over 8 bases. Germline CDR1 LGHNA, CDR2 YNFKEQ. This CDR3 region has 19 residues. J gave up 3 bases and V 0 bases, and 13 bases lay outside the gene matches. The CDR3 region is CASSQDLAVAGTFYNEQFF. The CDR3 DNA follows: TGTGCCAGCAGCCAAGATCTGGCGGTAGCGGGAACGTTCTACAATGAGCAGTTCTTC.